This T cell receptor beta chain was sequenced during a study of blood T cell repertoires in COVID-19. Using immunoSEQ multiplex PCR, the repertoire was profiled, and TCRdb retains in-frame clones only, with some absent. In the table there are under 200,000 clones, about 85% of which are singletons. The germline V gene has CDR1 SGDLS and CDR2 YYNGEE. V was clipped by 0 bases and J by 7 bases, with 10 bases between them. This CDR3 has 13 amino acids. This receptor was taken from a man in his sixties with active or convalescent COVID-19. The sample taken for sequencing was peripheral blood. The chain employs TRBV9 and TRBJ1-2; D is uncertain. Here the CDR3 DNA reads TGTGCCAGCAGCGTAGGGACCGCGGGTGGCTACACCTTC. As protein: CASSVGTAGGYTF.